A selection of T cell receptor beta chains follows, all from one sample in a study of PD-L1 blockade in urothelial cancer. Data came from immunoSEQ multiplex PCR; TCRdb stores just in-frame clones and leaves some out. The sample records roughly 120,000 clones, approximately 90% being singletons. The sample in question was PBMCs, obtained around atezolizumab (anti-PD-L1) treatment. The receptors come from a man in his fifties or sixties with urothelial cancer. Each CDR3 is given with its conserved first and last residue. The D gene is left open where the match is weak. Size values are once, few and many counts, or a class for expanded clones, and some rows have none.

j_call v_call d_call clone_size cdr3_aa cdr3_nt
TRBJ2-5 TRBV7-3 TRBD1 NA CASSSDRGQTQYF TGTGCCAGCAGCTCGGACAGGGGCCAGACCCAGTACTTC
TRBJ2-1 TRBV6-4 TRBD2 NA CASSASGGEQFF TGTGCCAGCAGTGCTAGCGGGGGGGAGCAGTTCTTC
TRBJ1-5 TRBV19 NA NA CASSPQNSNQPQHF TGTGCCAGTAGTCCACAGAATAGCAATCAGCCCCAGCATTTT
TRBJ2-3 TRBV30 TRBD1 once CAWSVRQGSTDTQYF TGTGCCTGGAGTGTAAGACAGGGGTCCACAGATACGCAGTATTTT
TRBJ1-4 TRBV27 NA few CASKPELGNEKLFF TGTGCCAGCAAACCGGAGCTGGGTAATGAAAAACTGTTTTTT
TRBJ2-4 TRBV11-3 NA NA CASSSDPLTPVDIQYF TGTGCCAGCAGCTCCGATCCCTTGACACCCGTGGACATTCAGTACTTC
TRBJ2-7 TRBV18 TRBD1 NA CASSADRGPYEQYF TGTGCCAGCTCAGCGGACAGGGGTCCCTACGAGCAGTACTTC
TRBJ1-1 TRBV18 NA NA CASSRKVNTEAFF TGTGCCAGCTCGAGGAAAGTTAACACTGAAGCTTTCTTT
TRBJ2-7 TRBV28 TRBD2 NA CASSQLAGGPPGEQYF TGTGCCAGCAGTCAGCTAGCGGGAGGGCCACCGGGGGAGCAGTACTTC
TRBJ1-1 TRBV9 NA few CASSVITGNTEAFF TGTGCCAGCAGCGTAATCACAGGGAACACTGAAGCTTTCTTT
TRBJ2-1 TRBV10-1 TRBD2 NA CASIPLADQYNEQFF TGCGCCAGCATCCCACTAGCGGATCAGTACAATGAGCAGTTCTTC
TRBJ2-3 TRBV10-1 NA NA CASSELDRGDTQYF TGCGCCAGCAGTGAACTTGACCGCGGGGATACGCAGTATTTT
TRBJ1-5 TRBV19 NA NA CASSMVNSLQPQHF TGTGCCAGTAGTATGGTGAACAGTCTTCAGCCCCAGCATTTT
TRBJ2-5 TRBV6-1 TRBD1 NA CASSEGTGLETQYF TGTGCCAGCAGTGAGGGGACAGGGCTAGAGACCCAGTACTTC
TRBJ2-1 TRBV11-3 NA NA CASSLSVVSIGEQFF TGTGCCAGCAGTCTTAGCGTCGTGTCAATCGGTGAGCAGTTCTTC
TRBJ2-7 TRBV29-1 NA NA CSVESRATEQYF TGCAGCGTTGAGTCCAGGGCAACCGAGCAGTACTTC
TRBJ1-6 TRBV4-2 NA NA CASSPQLNEIYNSPLHF TGTGCCAGCAGCCCTCAGTTAAACGAAATCTATAATTCACCCCTCCACTTT
TRBJ2-7 TRBV6-5 NA NA CATYYYEQYF TGTGCCACCTATTACTACGAGCAGTACTTC
TRBJ2-4 TRBV6-1 NA few CASTPTGGNIQYF TGTGCCAGCACCCCAACCGGAGGGAACATTCAGTACTTC
TRBJ2-3 TRBV5-4 NA NA CASSQGGGSGTDTQYF TGTGCCAGCAGCCAAGGGGGGGGTAGTGGCACAGATACGCAGTATTTT
TRBJ2-5 TRBV7-9 NA NA CASRPVSETQYF TGTGCCAGCAGACCAGTATCGGAGACCCAGTACTTC
TRBJ1-1 TRBV5-1 NA NA CASSSMVRTFF TGCGCCAGCAGCTCTATGGTGAGGACTTTCTTT
TRBJ2-7 TRBV5-4 NA NA CASSLLTGQGEQYF TGTGCCAGCAGCTTATTAACAGGGCAGGGCGAGCAGTACTTC
TRBJ1-2 TRBV7-2 TRBD1 NA CASSSDREYGYTF TGTGCCAGCAGTTCCGACAGGGAGTATGGCTACACCTTC
TRBJ2-2 TRBV6-5 NA NA CASRRTANTGELFF TGTGCCAGCAGACGGACAGCGAACACCGGGGAGCTGTTTTTT
TRBJ1-2 TRBV27 NA NA CASSLAGFGYTF TGTGCCAGCAGTTTAGCGGGGTTCGGCTACACCTTC
TRBJ2-2 TRBV7-3 TRBD1 NA CASSRQGAFTGELFF TGTGCCAGCAGCCGACAGGGGGCGTTCACCGGGGAGCTGTTTTTT
TRBJ1-1 TRBV27 NA NA CASTDRTEAFF TGTGCCAGCACCGACAGGACTGAAGCTTTCTTT
TRBJ2-7 TRBV4-2 TRBD1 few CASSQDRGTGDHEQYF TGTGCCAGCAGCCAAGATAGGGGGACAGGGGACCACGAGCAGTACTTC
TRBJ1-5 TRBV7-3 NA NA CASSLPRCGRTGSYSNQPQHF TGTGCCAGCAGCTTACCCCGATGTGGCCGAACGGGGTCTTATAGCAATCAGCCCCAGCATTTT
TRBJ1-6 TRBV4-2 TRBD1 NA CASSPPGQVDSPLHF TGTGCCAGCAGCCCCCCGGGACAGGTAGATTCACCCCTCCACTTT
TRBJ1-6 TRBV4-1 TRBD1 NA CASSHPTGWNSPLHF TGCGCCAGCAGCCATCCGACAGGGTGGAATTCACCCCTCCACTTT
TRBJ2-1 TRBV5-1 NA once CASSLVQNSYNEQFF TGCGCCAGCAGCTTGGTGCAGAACTCCTACAATGAGCAGTTCTTC
TRBJ2-7 TRBV4-3 TRBD1 NA CASSQDGTGNMDEQYF TGCGCCAGCAGCCAAGATGGGACAGGGAATATGGACGAGCAGTACTTC
TRBJ2-7 TRBV6-6 TRBD1 NA CASSYSGDRVEQYF TGTGCCAGCAGTTACTCCGGGGACAGGGTCGAGCAGTACTTC
TRBJ2-1 TRBV7-9 TRBD2 NA CASSLGLAGTHEQFF TGTGCCAGCAGCTTAGGGCTAGCGGGGACTCATGAGCAGTTCTTC
TRBJ2-3 TRBV5-6 NA NA CASSLTGPGGDTQYF TGTGCCAGCAGCTTGACGGGACCCGGGGGAGATACGCAGTATTTT
TRBJ2-1 TRBV9 TRBD2 NA CASSVAAGGLSNEQFF TGTGCCAGCAGCGTAGCGGCGGGGGGGCTAAGTAATGAGCAGTTCTTC
TRBJ2-3 TRBV30 NA NA CAWSPGTPSTDTQYF TGTGCCTGGAGTCCTGGGACACCAAGCACAGATACGCAGTATTTT
TRBJ1-3 TRBV7-2 TRBD1 once CASSLGQGKDTIYF TGTGCCAGCAGCTTGGGACAGGGGAAGGACACCATATATTTT
TRBJ1-1 TRBV2 NA NA CASSGQLMNTEAFF TGTGCCAGCAGTGGACAGCTTATGAACACTGAAGCTTTCTTT
TRBJ2-7 TRBV5-8 TRBD2 NA CASSIYLAGSYEQYF TGTGCCAGCAGCATCTACCTAGCGGGGTCCTACGAGCAGTACTTC
TRBJ2-3 TRBV2 TRBD2 NA CASSSLAGETDTQYF TGTGCCAGCAGTTCCTTAGCGGGAGAGACAGATACGCAGTATTTT
TRBJ2-3 TRBV7-8 TRBD2 NA CASSLGLAGVDTQYF TGTGCCAGCAGCTTAGGACTAGCGGGGGTAGATACGCAGTATTTT
TRBJ2-7 TRBV6-5 TRBD1 NA CASRTGAYEQYF TGTGCCAGCCGGACAGGGGCCTACGAGCAGTACTTC
TRBJ1-1 TRBV14 NA once CASSLVERDTEAFF TGTGCCAGCAGCCTCGTGGAGCGAGACACTGAAGCTTTCTTT
TRBJ2-7 TRBV14 NA few CASSQDGGINF TGTGCCAGCAGCCAAGATGGCGGCATCAACTTC
TRBJ1-1 TRBV7-9 TRBD1 NA CASSLQGDTEAFF TGTGCCAGCAGCTTACAGGGGGACACTGAAGCTTTCTTT
TRBJ2-5 TRBV7-8 NA NA CASSLGAGSGLRDQYF TGTGCCAGCAGCTTAGGGGCCGGGTCGGGGTTGCGGGACCAGTACTTC
TRBJ1-2 TRBV7-2 NA NA CASSRQGNFYGYTF TGTGCCAGCAGCAGGCAGGGAAACTTCTATGGCTACACCTTC
TRBJ2-1 TRBV28 TRBD1 once CASSFDRGRNEQFF TGTGCCAGCAGTTTCGACAGGGGGCGAAATGAGCAGTTCTTC
TRBJ1-2 TRBV30 NA NA CAWSAGGALSYTF TGTGCCTGGAGTGCGGGGGGGGCGCTAAGCTACACCTTC
TRBJ1-2 TRBV6-5 NA NA CASSYSAGGGYTF TGTGCCAGCAGTTACTCGGCGGGAGGTGGCTACACCTTC
TRBJ1-4 TRBV28 TRBD1 few CATGPDRGNEKLFF TGTGCCACAGGACCGGACAGGGGTAATGAAAAACTGTTTTTT
TRBJ2-5 TRBV5-1 TRBD1 NA CASRQGGQVSETQYF TGCGCCAGCAGACAAGGGGGACAGGTGTCCGAGACCCAGTACTTC
TRBJ2-5 TRBV9 TRBD2 NA CASSARLAGDQETQYF TGTGCCAGCAGCGCACGACTAGCGGGGGACCAAGAGACCCAGTACTTC
TRBJ1-5 TRBV29-1 NA NA CSVIGEANQPQHF TGCAGCGTAATCGGGGAGGCGAATCAGCCCCAGCATTTT
TRBJ2-3 TRBV28 TRBD2 NA CASRSSGRTAVDTQYF TGTGCCAGCAGGTCTAGCGGGAGAACGGCTGTGGATACGCAGTATTTT
TRBJ1-1 TRBV19 NA NA CASRQQENTEAFF TGTGCCAGTAGACAACAGGAAAACACTGAAGCTTTCTTT
TRBJ1-2 TRBV6-1 NA NA CASSPPSDYGYTF TGTGCCAGCAGTCCTCCCAGTGACTATGGCTACACCTTC